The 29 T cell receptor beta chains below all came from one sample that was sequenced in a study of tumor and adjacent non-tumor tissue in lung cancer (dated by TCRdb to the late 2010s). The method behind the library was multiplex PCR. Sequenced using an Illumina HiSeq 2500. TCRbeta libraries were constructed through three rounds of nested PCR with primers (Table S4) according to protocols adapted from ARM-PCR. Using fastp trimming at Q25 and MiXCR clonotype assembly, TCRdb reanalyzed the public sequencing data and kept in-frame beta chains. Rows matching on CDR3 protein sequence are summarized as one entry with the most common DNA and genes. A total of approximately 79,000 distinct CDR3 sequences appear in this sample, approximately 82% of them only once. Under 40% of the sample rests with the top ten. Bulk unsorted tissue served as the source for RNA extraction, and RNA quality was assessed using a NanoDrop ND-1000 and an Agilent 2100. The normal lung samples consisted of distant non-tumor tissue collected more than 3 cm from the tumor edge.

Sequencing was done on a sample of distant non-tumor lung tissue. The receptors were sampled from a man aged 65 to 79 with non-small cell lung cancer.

CDR3 amino acids: CASRADSGVNVLTF. Written as DNA, the CDR3 is TGCGCCAGCAGGGCAGACTCTGGGGTCAATGTCCTGACTTTC. The chain carries TRBV10-2 and TRBJ2-6, with unresolved D. The CDR3 has 14 amino acids. The germline CDR1 and CDR2 sequences are WSHSY and SAAADI. The V and J ends lost 6 bases and 13 bases respectively, with 19 bases between them.

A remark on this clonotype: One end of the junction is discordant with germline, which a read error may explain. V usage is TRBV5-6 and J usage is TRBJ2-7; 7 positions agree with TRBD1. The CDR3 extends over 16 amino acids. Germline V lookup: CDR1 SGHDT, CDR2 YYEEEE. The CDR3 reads CASSFVVRDSTYKQYF. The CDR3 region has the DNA TGTGCCAGCAGCTTCGTTGTCCGGGACAGCACCTACAAGCAGTACTTC.

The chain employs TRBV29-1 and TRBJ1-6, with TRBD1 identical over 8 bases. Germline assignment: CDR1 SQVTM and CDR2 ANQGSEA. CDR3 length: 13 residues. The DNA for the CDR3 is TGCAGTGGCGTGACAGGGGATAATTCACCCCTCCACTTT. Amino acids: CSGVTGDNSPLHF.

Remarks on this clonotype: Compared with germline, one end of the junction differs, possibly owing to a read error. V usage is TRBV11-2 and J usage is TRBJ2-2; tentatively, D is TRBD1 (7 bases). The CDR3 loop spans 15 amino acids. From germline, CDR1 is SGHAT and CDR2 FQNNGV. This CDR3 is CASSSLGTGVAGSCF. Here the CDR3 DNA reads TGTGCCAGCAGCTCATTGGGCACAGGGGTTGCCGGGAGCTGTTTT. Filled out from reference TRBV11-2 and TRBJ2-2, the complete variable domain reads EAGVAQSPRYKIIEKRQSVAFWCNPISGHATLYWYQQILGQGPKLLIQFQNNGVVDDSQLPKDRFSAERLKGVDSTLKIQPAKLEDSAVYLCASSSLGTGVAGSCFGEGSRLTVL.

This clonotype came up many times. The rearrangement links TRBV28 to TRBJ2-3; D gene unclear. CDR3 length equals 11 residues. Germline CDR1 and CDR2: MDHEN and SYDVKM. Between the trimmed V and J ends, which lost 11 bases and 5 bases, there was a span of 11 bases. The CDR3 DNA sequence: TGTGCCTCCAGCGCGCTAGATACGCAGTATTTT. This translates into CASSALDTQYF.

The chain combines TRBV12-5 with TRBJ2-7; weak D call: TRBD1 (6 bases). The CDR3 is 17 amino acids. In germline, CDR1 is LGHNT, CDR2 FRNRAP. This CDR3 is CASRLFLSGEGTYDQYV. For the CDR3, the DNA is TGTGCTAGTCGTTTGTTCTTGTCAGGGGAAGGAACCTACGATCAGTACGTC.

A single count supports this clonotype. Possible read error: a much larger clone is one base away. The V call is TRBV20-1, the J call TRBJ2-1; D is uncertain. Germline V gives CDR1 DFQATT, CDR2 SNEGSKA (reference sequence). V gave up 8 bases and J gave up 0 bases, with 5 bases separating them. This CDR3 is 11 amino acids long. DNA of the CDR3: TGCAGTTCATCCTCCTACAATGAGCAGTTCTTC. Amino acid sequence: CSSSSYNEQFF.

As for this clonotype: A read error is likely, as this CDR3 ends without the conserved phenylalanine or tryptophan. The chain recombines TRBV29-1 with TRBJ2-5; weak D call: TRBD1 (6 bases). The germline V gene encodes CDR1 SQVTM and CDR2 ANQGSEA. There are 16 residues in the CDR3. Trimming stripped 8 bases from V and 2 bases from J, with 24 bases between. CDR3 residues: CSTKPYLQTGQETQYL. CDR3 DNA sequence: TGCAGCACCAAGCCCTATCTCCAGACAGGTCAAGAGACCCAGTACTTA.

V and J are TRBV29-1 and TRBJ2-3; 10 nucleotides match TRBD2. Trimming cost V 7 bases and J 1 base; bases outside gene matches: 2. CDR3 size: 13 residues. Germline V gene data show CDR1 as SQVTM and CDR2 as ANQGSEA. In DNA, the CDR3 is TGCAGCGCCGGGACTAGCGGCACAGATACGCAGTATTTT. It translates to CSAGTSGTDTQYF.

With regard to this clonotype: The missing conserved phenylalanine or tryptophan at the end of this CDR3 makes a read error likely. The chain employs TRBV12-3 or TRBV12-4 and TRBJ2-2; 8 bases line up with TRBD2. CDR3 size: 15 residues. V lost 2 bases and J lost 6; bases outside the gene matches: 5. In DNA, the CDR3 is TGTGCCAGCAGTTTAAGACCAGCGGGGGCCGGGGAGCTGTTTTAT. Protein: CASSLRPAGAGELFY.

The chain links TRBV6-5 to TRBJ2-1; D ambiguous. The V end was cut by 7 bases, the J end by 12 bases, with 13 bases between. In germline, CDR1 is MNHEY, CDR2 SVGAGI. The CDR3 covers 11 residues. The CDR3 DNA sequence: TGTGCCAGCAATACCTGGGATGGGCAGTTCTTC. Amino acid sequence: CASNTWDGQFF.

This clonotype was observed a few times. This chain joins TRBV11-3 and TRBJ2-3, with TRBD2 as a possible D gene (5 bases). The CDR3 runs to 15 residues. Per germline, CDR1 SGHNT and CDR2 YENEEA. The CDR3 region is CTNTRREVRTDTQYF. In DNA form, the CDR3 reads TGTACCAACACCCGTCGGGAAGTAAGAACAGATACGCAGTATTTT.

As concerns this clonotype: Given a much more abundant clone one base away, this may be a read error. The CDR3 reads CASSEHYEQYF. CDR3 DNA: TGTGCCAGCAGTGAACACTACGAGCAGTACTTC. The chain links TRBV28 to TRBJ2-7; D is unresolved. Germline V gene sequence: CDR1 MDHEN, CDR2 SYDVKM. This CDR3 spans 11 amino acids. V was trimmed by 5 bases and J by 3 bases, leaving 5 bases between them.

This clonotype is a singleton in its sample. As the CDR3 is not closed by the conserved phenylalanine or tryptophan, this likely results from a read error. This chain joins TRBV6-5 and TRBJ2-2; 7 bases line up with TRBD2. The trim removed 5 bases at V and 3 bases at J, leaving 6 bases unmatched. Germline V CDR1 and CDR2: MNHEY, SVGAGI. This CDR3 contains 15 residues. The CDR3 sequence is CASSQEGGYTGELFS. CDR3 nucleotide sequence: TGTGCCAGCAGTCAGGAGGGAGGGTACACCGGGGAGCTGTTTTCT.

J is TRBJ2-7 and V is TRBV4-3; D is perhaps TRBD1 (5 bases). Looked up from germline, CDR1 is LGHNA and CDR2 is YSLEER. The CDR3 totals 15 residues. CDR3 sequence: CAGGHTTKGFHEQYF. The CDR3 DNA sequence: TGCGCAGGCGGCCACACCACCAAGGGGTTCCACGAGCAGTACTTC.

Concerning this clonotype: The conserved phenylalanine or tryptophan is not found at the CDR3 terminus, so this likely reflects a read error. The CDR3 sequence: CASRDGGTGELFS. Written as DNA, the CDR3 is TGTGCCAGCAGAGACGGGGGTACCGGGGAGCTGTTTTCT. The V gene is TRBV6-6, the J gene TRBJ2-2; the D gene is possibly TRBD2 (6 bases). V was trimmed by 6 bases and J by 5 bases, leaving 10 bases between them. Germline values: CDR1 MNHNY, CDR2 SVGAGI (reference sequence). This CDR3 contains 13 residues.

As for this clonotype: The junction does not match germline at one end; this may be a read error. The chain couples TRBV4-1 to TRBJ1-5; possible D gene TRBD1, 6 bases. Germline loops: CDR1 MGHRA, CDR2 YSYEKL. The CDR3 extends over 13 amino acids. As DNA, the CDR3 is TGCGCCATCAGCCAAACGGACAGACGGCCCCAGCATTTT. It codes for CAISQTDRRPQHF.

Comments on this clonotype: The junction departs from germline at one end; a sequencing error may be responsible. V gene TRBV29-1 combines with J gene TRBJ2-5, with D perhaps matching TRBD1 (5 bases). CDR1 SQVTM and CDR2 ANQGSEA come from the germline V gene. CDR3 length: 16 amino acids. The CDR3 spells CSTKPYLHTGQETQYF. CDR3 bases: TGCAGCACCAAACCCTACCTCCATACAGGTCAAGAGACCCAATACTTC.

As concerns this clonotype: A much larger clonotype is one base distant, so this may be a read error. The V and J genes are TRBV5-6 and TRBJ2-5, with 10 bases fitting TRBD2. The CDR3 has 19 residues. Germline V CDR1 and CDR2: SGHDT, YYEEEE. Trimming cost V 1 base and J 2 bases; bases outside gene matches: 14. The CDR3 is CASSLSALAGVEGQETQYF. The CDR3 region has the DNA TGTGCCAGCAGCTTGTCAGCTCTAGCGGGAGTTGAGGGTCAAGAGACCCAGTACTTC.

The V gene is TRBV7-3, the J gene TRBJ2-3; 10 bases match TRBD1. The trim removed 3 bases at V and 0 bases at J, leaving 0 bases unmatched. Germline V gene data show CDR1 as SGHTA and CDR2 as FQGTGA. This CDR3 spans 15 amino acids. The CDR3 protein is CASSLGQGSTDTQYF. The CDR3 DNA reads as TGTGCCAGCAGCTTGGGACAGGGGAGCACAGATACGCAGTATTTT.

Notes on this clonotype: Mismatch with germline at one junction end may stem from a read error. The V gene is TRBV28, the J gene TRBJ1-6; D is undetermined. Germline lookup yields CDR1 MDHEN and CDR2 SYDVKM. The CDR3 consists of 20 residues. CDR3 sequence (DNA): TGTGCCAGCAGTCCTACCTGGCAGTTTTTTCATAACTTCGATAATTCACCCCTCAACTTT. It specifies CASSPTWQFFHNFDNSPLNF.

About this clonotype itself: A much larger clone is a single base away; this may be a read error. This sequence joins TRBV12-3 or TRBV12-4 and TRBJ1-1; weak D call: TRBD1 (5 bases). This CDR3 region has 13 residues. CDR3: CAGSRGPNTEAFF. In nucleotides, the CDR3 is TGTGCCGGCAGCCGGGGACCCAACACTGAAGCTTTCTTT.

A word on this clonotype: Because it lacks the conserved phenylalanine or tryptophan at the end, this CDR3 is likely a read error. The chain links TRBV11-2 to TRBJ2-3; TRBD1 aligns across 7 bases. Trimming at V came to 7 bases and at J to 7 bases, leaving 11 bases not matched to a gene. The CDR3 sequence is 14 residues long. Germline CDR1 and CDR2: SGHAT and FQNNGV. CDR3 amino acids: CASNSQGFSHTQYY. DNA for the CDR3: TGTGCCAGCAACTCACAGGGGTTCTCACATACGCAGTATTAT.

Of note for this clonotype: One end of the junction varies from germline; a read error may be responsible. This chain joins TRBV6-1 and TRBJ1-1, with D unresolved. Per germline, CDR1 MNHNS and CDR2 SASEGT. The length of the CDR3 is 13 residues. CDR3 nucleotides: TGTGCCAGCAGAAGAAACGAAAACACTGGAGCTTTCTTT. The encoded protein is CASRRNENTGAFF.

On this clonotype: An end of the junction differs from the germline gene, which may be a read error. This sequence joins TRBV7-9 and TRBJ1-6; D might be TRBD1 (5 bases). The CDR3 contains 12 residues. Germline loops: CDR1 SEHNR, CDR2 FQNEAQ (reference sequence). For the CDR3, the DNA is TGTGCAAGCTGCAATAGGGGTTCACCCCTCCGCTTT. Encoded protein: CASCNRGSPLRF.

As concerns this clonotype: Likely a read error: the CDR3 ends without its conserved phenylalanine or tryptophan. The CDR3: CVSSFVGTGVAGELFC. CDR3 bases: TGTGTCAGCAGCTTTGTGGGCACAGGGGTTGCCGGGGAACTGTTTTGT. The V gene is TRBV11-2, the J gene TRBJ2-2; 7 bases line up with TRBD1. The CDR3 sequence is 16 residues long. The germline V gene encodes CDR1 SGHAT and CDR2 FQNNGV.

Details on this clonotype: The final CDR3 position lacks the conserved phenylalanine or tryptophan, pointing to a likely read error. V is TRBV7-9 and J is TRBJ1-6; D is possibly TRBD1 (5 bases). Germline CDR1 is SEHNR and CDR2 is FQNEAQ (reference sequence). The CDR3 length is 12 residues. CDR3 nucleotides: TGTGCCAGCAGCAAAAGGGGTTCACTCCTCCACGTT. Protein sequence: CASSKRGSLLHV.

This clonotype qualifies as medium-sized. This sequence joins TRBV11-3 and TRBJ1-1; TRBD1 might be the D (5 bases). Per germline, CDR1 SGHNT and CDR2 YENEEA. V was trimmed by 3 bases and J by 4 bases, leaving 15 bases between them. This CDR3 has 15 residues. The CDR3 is CASSFSTGGSTEAFF. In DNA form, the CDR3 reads TGTGCCAGCAGCTTCTCTACCGGGGGGAGCACTGAAGCTTTCTTT.

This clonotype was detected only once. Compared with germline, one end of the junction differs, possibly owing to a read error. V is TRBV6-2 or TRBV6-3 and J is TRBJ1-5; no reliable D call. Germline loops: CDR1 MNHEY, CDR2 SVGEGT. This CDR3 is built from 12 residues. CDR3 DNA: TGTACCAGCAACGCACAGCCTCAACACCAGCGTTTT. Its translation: CTSNAQPQHQRF.